Detailed here is one T cell receptor (beta chain). Using immunoSEQ multiplex PCR, the repertoire was profiled, and TCRdb retains in-frame clones only, with some absent. The data show tens of thousands of clones, 75% to 90% seen once. Trimming took 4 bases from V and 6 from J, leaving 19 bases between them. This CDR3 is 15 amino acids long. Germline values: CDR1 LNHDA, CDR2 SQIVND (reference sequence). This entry belongs to a study of blood T cell repertoires in COVID-19. On the study more broadly: There were acute and convalescent COVID-19 samples, and they came from the United States, Italy and Spain.

This clonotype was obtained from a human donor with active COVID-19. The donor label of this sample is uncertain. This chain links TRBV19 with TRBJ2-7; D not certain. The source material was peripheral blood. CDR3 in DNA: TGTGCCAGTAGTACACTCGACACGCTAACTCGCGAGCAGTACTTC. Encoded protein: CASSTLDTLTREQYF. Variable domain in full (rest from reference TRBV19 and TRBJ2-7): DGGITQSPKYLFRKEGQNVTLSCEQNLNHDAMYWYRQDPGQGLRLIYYSQIVNDFQKGDIAEGYSVSREKKESFPLTVTSAQKNPTAFYLCASSTLDTLTREQYFGPGTRLTVT.